These 2 T cell receptor beta chains originate from one sample sequenced in a study of PD-1 blockade in classical Hodgkin lymphoma. The time point: cycle 4 day 1 (C4D1), after six to seven weeks of nivolumab. Each and every patient relapsed after autologous stem cell transplantation, and patients got differing brentuximab vedotin exposure. Using magnetic negative selection, the CD4+ T cells were separated out of thawed PBMCs. This table comes from immunoSEQ multiplex PCR, and its TCRdb copy is limited to in-frame clones, with some not included. This sample has roughly 9,000 clones, with around 79% found just once. The source was CD4+ T cells from blood, collected before the fourth cycle of nivolumab. All receptors derive from a human donor with classical Hodgkin lymphoma.

V and J are TRBV6-5 and TRBJ2-6; tentatively, D is TRBD1 (6 bases). The CDR3 runs 15 residues. CDR1 is MNHEY, CDR2 SVGAGI, per germline. V lost 5 bases, J lost 0 bases, and 8 bases lay in between. CDR3 residues: CASSRQVSGANVLTF. The CDR3, as DNA: TGTGCCAGCAGTCGACAGGTCTCTGGGGCCAACGTCCTGACTTTC.

CDR3: CASSPRTLTEQFF. DNA of the CDR3: TGTGCCAGCAGCCCCCGGACGTTAACCGAGCAGTTCTTC. The chain uses TRBV7-9 and TRBJ2-1; no definite D call. With 5 bases removed from V and 10 bases from J, the gap between germline ends came to 15 bases. The CDR3 loop spans 13 amino acids. Per the germline V gene, CDR1 is SEHNR and CDR2 is FQNEAQ (reference sequence).